This T cell receptor beta chain was captured by sequencing in a study of PD-L1 blockade in urothelial cancer (dated by TCRdb to 2017 to 2019). Looking at the study overall: Therapy was started around 2014 for all patients, and atezolizumab 1,200 mg was administered intravenously every 3 weeks. A median of about 150,000 T cells and 65,000 to 90,000 unique TCRs was obtained from blood samples, and a median clonality of approximately 0.077 was observed. Whole exome sequencing and RNA sequencing of pretreatment tumors were performed alongside TCR sequencing in the same patients. An ECOG performance status of 0 or 1 was recorded for the patients, and 0 to 3 prior chemotherapy regimens had been received by the patients. TCR sequencing covered pretreatment tumor samples and matched, serially collected peripheral blood taken before and after atezolizumab treatment. The study, an exploratory multi-omic analysis, examined somatic, immune and clinical correlates of response to PD-L1 blockade with atezolizumab in urothelial cancer. Durable clinical benefit was achieved by nine patients and was not achieved by 20 patients. Pretreatment blood TCR-seq was available for twenty-nine patients, at least one posttreatment blood collection was obtained for around 25 patients, and tumor TCR-seq was available for around 25 patients. Durable clinical benefit was defined as a progression-free survival longer than 6 months, and TCR features were additionally tested against progression-free survival and overall survival. About 85% of the 29 patients were males with bladder-origin urothelial cancer, and 18 of 29 reported a prior smoking history. Blood samples were analyzed 3 weeks after the start of treatment (second dose) and 6 weeks after the start of treatment. Beyond this particular receptor, the publication reports: Among patients with durable benefit, tumor-associated TCR clones showed greater expansion in peripheral blood 3 weeks after treatment started (n ≈ 20, p = 0.022). Improved progression-free and overall survival was found to be associated with pretreatment peripheral blood TCR clonality below the median. Because of the small sample size (n ≈ 31) and the many exploratory analyses performed, the results are intended to be regarded as hypothesis-generating.

This clone appeared a single time. This receptor's antigen is unknown. No clone much larger than this one lies a single base away; base qualities are absent. Synthetic TCR analog templates were spiked into each PCR to estimate absolute template abundance from read counts. Using the immunoSEQ assay, TCRbeta CDR3 regions were amplified from genomic DNA with bias-controlled V and J gene primers. Sequencing of rearranged TCRbeta segments was done at approximately 20X coverage. The study's processing was this. Sequencing errors were corrected by clustering, and CDR3s were annotated against IMGT so that V, D and J genes could be assigned. Downstream analyses used only productive TCRbeta rearrangements and left out out-of-frame or stop-codon sequences. Clonality was calculated as one minus the Shannon entropy normalized by the log of the number of unique productive sequences. Fisher's exact test with Benjamini-Hochberg correction, using a cutoff of adjusted p below 0.01, was how clones that differed between time points or between blood and tumor were identified. Imported from immuneACCESS, the table was reduced by TCRdb to in-frame sequences with V and J called. These copies leave out some clones; in studies compared against another copy, an unresolved V gene accounts for under half, and the cause of the remainder is not known. V and J calls and clone size follow that table, whereas D and trimming were derived from the DNA. The sample data list fewer than 90,000 clones, and under 95% of these were observed just once. Clones ranked in the top ten supply roughly 0.8% of the sample.

The germline V gene provides CDR1 SGHVS and CDR2 FNYEAQ. V ends up 6 bases short and J 7 bases short, with an unmatched junction base count of 5. The CDR3 holds 13 amino acids from the cysteine to the phenylalanine. Solely the CDR3 DNA is kept, with 39 bases framed from the first base. The time point label corresponds to: peripheral blood 6 weeks after treatment start. A cohort of around 29 patients with locally advanced or metastatic urothelial carcinoma, treated at Memorial Sloan Kettering on a trial protocol, was included. Peripheral blood mononuclear cells were collected pretreatment and during treatment, with between 1 and 8 total time points obtained per patient. The Qiagen DNeasy Blood extraction kit was used to purify genomic DNA from total PBMCs and tumor samples. PBMCs were collected pretreatment and during treatment and were isolated and stored as previously described.

The receptor was isolated from a woman at least 80 years old with urothelial cancer. The source material was PBMCs, sampled around atezolizumab (anti-PD-L1) treatment. Recombination joined TRBV7-6 with TRBJ2-2, with 7 bases aligning to TRBD1. The sequenced DNA: TGTGCCAGCAGGGAGACAGGGATCGGGGAGCTGTTTTTT. Its product reads: CASRETGIGELFF.